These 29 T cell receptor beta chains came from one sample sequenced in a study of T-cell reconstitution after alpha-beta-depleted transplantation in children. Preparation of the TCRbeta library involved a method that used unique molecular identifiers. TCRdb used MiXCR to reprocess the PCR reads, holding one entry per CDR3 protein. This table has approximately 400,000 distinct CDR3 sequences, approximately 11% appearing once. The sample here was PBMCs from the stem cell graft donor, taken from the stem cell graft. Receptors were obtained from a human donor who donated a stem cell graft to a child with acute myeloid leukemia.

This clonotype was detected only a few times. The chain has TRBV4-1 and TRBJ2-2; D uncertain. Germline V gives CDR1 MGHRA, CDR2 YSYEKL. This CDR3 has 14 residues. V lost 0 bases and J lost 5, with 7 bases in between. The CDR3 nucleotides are TGCGCCAGCAGCCAAGAGGAGATTACCGGGGAGCTGTTTTTT. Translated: CASSQEEITGELFF.

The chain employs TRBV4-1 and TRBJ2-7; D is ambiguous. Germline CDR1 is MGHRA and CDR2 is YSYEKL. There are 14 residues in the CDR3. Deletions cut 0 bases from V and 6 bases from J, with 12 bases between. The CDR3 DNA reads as TGCGCCAGCAGCCAAGAAGCAGCCGAACGCGAGCAGTACGTC. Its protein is CASSQEAAEREQYV.

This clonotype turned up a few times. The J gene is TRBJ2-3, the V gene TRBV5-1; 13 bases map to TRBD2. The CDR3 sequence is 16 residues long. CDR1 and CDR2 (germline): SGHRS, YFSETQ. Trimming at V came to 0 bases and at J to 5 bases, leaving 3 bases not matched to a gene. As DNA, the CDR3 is TGCGCCAGCAGCTTGGCGGGACTAGCGGGGAGAGATACGCAGTATTTT. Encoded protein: CASSLAGLAGRDTQYF.

CDR3 sequence reads: CSATATGRFGETQYF. CDR3 DNA: TGCAGTGCTACCGCGACAGGGCGGTTTGGGGAGACCCAGTACTTC. V is TRBV20-1 and J is TRBJ2-5, with 7 bases lining up with TRBD1. This CDR3 has 15 amino acids. Germline V gene lookup returns CDR1 DFQATT and CDR2 SNEGSKA (reference sequence). Losses at the gene ends were 4 bases for V and 5 bases for J; bases not matched to a gene: 13.

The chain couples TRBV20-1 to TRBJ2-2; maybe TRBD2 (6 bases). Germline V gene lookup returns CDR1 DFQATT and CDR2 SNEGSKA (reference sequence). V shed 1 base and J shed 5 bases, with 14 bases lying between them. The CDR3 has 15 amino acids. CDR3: CSARGDSPWTGELFF. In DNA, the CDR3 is TGCAGTGCTAGAGGGGACTCACCTTGGACCGGGGAGCTGTTTTTT.

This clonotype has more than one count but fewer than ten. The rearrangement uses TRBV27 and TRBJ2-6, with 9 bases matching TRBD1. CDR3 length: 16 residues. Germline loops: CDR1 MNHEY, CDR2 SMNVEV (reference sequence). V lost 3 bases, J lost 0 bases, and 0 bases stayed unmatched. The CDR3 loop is CASSLTGGSGANVLTF. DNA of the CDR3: TGTGCCAGCAGTTTGACAGGGGGCTCTGGGGCCAACGTCCTGACTTTC.

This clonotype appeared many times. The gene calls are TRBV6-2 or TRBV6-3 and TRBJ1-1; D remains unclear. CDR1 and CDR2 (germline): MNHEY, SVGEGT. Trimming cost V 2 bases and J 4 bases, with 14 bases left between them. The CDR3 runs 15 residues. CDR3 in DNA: TGTGCCAGCAGTTACCCCTGGGCGGGCGTCACTGAAGCTTTCTTT. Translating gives CASSYPWAGVTEAFF.

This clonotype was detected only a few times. The CDR3 here is CASSGDRAGSYEQYF. CDR3 DNA sequence: TGTGCCAGCAGTGGCGACAGGGCGGGATCCTACGAGCAGTACTTC. This chain connects TRBV6-1 to TRBJ2-7; perhaps TRBD1 as D (7 bases). This CDR3 is built from 15 residues. Germline V lookup: CDR1 MNHNS, CDR2 SASEGT. The V end lost 4 bases, the J end lost 1 base, and 14 bases lay between the germline ends.

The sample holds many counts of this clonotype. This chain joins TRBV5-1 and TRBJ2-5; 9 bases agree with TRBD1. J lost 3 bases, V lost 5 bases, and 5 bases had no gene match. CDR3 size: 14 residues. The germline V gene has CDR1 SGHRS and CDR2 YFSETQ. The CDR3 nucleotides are TGCGCCAGCAGTATCGGGACAGGGAAAGAGACCCAGTACTTC. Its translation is CASSIGTGKETQYF.

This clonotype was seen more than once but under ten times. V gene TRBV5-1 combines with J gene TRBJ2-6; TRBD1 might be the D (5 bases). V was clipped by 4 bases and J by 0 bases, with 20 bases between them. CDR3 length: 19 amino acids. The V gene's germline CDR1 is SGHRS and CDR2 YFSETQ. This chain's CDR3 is CASSVQTRTPRSGANVLTF. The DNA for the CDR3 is TGCGCCAGCAGCGTACAGACCAGGACACCACGCTCTGGGGCCAACGTCCTGACTTTC.

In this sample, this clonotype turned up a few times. The CDR3 loop is CAISEGGYGYTF. The DNA for the CDR3 is TGTGCCATCAGTGAGGGGGGGTATGGCTACACCTTC. The chain carries TRBV10-3 and TRBJ1-2; perhaps TRBD1 as D (5 bases). This CDR3 contains 12 residues. The V gene lost 2 bases and the J gene lost 5 bases, with 6 bases spanning the gap. Germline CDR1 reads ENHRY; CDR2 reads SYGVKD.

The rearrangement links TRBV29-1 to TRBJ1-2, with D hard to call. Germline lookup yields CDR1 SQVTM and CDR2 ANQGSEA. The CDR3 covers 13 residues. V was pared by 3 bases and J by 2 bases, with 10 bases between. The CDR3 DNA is TGCAGCGTTGAGCCAGCCAGAAACTATGGCTACACCTTC. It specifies CSVEPARNYGYTF.

CDR3 residues: CASSLTRSGNTIYF. The CDR3 DNA sequence: TGTGCCAGCAGCTTAACACGGAGCGGAAACACCATATATTTT. The gene calls are TRBV7-3 and TRBJ1-3; no definite D call. The germline V and J ends were trimmed by 0 bases and 4 bases, with 7 bases remaining between them. Looked up from germline, CDR1 is SGHTA and CDR2 is FQGTGA. The CDR3 sequence is 14 residues long.

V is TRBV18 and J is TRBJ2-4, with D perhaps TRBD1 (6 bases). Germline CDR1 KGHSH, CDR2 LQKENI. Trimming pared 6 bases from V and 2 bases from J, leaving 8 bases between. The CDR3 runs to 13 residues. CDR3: CASSTGTKNIQYF. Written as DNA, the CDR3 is TGTGCCAGCTCCACAGGGACCAAAAACATTCAGTACTTC. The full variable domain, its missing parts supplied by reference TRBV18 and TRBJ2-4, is NAGVMQNPRHLVRRRGQEARLRCSPMKGHSHVYWYRQLPEEGLKFMVYLQKENIIDESGMPKERFSAEFPKEGPSILRIQQVVRGDSAAYFCASSTGTKNIQYFGAGTRLSVL.

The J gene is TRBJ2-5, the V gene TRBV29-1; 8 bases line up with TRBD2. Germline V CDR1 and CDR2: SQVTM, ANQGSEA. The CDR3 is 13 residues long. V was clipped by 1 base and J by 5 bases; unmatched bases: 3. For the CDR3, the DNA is TGCAGCGTTGAAGTCGGGGGGGATGAGACCCAGTACTTC. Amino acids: CSVEVGGDETQYF.

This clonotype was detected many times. The CDR3 nucleotides are TGCAGCGTAGGCCGGAGCTCCTACGAGCAGTACTTC. Protein sequence: CSVGRSSYEQYF. V is TRBV29-1 and J is TRBJ2-7; D not resolved. V lost 6 bases and J lost 0, with 9 bases in between. The CDR3 totals 12 residues. Per germline, CDR1 SQVTM and CDR2 ANQGSEA.

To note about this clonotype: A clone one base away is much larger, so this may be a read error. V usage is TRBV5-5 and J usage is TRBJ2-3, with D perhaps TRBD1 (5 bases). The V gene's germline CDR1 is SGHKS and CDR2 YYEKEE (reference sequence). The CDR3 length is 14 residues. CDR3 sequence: CASTLATAQDTQYF. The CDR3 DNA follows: TGTGCCAGCACCTTGGCGACAGCACAAGATACGCAGTATTTT. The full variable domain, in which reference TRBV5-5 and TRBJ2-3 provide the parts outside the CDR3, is DAGVTQSPTHLIKTRGQQVTLRCSPISGHKSVSWYQQVLGQGPQFIFQYYEKEERGRGNFPDRFSARQFPNYSSELNVNALLLGDSALYLCASTLATAQDTQYFGPGTRLTVL.

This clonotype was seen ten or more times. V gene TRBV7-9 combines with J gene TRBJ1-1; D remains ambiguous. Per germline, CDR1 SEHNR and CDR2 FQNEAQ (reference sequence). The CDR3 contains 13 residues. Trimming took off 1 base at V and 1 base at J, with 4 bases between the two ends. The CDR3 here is CASSLERNTEAFF. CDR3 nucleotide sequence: TGTGCCAGCAGCTTAGAGAGGAACACTGAAGCTTTCTTT.

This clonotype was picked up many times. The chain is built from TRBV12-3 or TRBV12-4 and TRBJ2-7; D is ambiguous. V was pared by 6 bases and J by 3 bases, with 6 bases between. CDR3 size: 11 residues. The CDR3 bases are TGTGCCAGCAGCCGCCTCTACGAGCAGTACTTC. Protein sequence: CASSRLYEQYF.

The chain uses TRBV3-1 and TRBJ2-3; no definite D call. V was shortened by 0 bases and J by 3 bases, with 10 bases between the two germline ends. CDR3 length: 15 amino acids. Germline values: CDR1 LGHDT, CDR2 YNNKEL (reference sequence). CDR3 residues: CASSQELRSTDTQYF. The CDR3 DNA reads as TGTGCCAGCAGCCAAGAGTTGAGATCTACAGATACGCAGTATTTT.

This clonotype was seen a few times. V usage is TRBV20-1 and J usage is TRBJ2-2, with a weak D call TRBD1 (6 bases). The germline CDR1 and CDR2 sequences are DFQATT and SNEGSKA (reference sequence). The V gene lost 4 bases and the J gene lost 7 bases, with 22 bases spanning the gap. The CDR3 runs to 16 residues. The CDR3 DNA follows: TGCAGTGCTAAACCCCACACCGGACAGAAACACGGGGAGCTGTTTTTT. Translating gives CSAKPHTGQKHGELFF.

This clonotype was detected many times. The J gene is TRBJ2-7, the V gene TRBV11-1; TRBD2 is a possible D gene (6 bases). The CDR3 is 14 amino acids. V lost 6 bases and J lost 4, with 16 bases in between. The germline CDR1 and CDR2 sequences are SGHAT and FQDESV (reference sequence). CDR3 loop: CASRAGTGGYEQYF. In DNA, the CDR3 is TGTGCCAGCAGGGCCGGGACTGGGGGATACGAGCAGTACTTC.

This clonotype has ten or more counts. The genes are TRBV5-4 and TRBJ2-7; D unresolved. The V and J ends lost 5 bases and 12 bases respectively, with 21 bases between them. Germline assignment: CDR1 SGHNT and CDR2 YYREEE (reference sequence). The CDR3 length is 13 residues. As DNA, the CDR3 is TGTGCCAGCAGACTGCCCTGGTATGACCGTTTGTACGTC. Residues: CASRLPWYDRLYV.

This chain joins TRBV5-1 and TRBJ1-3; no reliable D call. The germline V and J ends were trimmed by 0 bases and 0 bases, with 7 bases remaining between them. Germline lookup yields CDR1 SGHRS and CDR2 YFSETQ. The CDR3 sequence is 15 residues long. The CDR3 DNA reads TGCGCCAGCAGCTTGGACGGCATCTCTGGAAACACCATATATTTT. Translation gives CASSLDGISGNTIYF.

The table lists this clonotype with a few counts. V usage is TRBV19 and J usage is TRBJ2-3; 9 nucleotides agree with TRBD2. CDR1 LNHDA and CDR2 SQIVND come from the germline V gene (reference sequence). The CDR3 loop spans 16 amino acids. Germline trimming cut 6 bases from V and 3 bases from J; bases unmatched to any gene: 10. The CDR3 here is CASSYRRGGPTDTQYF. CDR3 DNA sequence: TGTGCCAGTAGCTATAGGCGGGGGGGCCCGACAGATACGCAGTATTTT.

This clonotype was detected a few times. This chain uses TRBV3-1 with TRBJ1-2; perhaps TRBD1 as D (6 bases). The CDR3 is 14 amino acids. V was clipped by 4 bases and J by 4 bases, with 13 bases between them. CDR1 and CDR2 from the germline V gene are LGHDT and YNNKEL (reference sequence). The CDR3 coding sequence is TGTGCCAGCAGCCTCCAGGGGCCGGGCTATGGCTACACCTTC. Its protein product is CASSLQGPGYGYTF.

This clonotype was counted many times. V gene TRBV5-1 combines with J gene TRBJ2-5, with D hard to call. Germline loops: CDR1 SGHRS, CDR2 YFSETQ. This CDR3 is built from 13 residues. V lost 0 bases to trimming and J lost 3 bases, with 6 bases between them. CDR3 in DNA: TGCGCCAGCAGCTTGGGACTTGAAGAGACCCAGTACTTC. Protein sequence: CASSLGLEETQYF.

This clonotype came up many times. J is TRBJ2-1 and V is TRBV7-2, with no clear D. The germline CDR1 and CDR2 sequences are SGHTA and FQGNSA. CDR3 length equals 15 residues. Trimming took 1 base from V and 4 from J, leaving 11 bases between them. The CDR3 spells CASSLGPSIYNEQFF. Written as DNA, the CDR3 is TGTGCCAGCAGCTTAGGCCCCAGCATATACAATGAGCAGTTCTTC.

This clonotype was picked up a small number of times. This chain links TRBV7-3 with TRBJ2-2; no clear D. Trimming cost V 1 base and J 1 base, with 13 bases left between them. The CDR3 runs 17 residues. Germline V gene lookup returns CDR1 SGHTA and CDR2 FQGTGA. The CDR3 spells CASSLISQSKNTGELFF. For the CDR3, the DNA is TGTGCCAGCAGCTTAATAAGCCAGAGTAAGAACACCGGGGAGCTGTTTTTT.